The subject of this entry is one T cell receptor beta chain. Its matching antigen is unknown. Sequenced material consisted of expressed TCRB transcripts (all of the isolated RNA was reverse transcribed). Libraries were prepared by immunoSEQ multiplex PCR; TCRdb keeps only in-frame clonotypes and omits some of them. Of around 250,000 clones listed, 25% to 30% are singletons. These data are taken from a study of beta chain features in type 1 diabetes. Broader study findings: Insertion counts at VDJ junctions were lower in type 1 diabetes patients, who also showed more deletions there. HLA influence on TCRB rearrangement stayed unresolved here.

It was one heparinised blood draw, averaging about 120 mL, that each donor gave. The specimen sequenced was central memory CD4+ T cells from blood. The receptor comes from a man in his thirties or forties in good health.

The CDR3 region has the DNA TGTGCCAGCAGCTTAGGTCCCCATCCCCAAGAGACCCAGTACTTC. It yields the protein CASSLGPHPQETQYF. This sequence joins TRBV7-9 and TRBJ2-5; D is unclear. The V and J ends lost 1 base and 1 base respectively, with 10 bases between them. Germline CDR1 reads SEHNR; CDR2 reads FQNEAQ (reference sequence). The CDR3 sequence is 15 residues long.